This TCR beta chain is drawn from a study of shared clonotypes between healthy human individuals. With 2 bases clipped from V and 4 bases from J, the junction kept 4 bases outside the gene matches. CDR3 size: 14 residues. The germline V gene encodes CDR1 GTSNPN and CDR2 SVGIG (reference sequence). Study-wide findings and caveats: Generally, naive subsets (rather than memory subsets) showed larger estimated richness.

A few counts support this clone. Its specificity is not known. Those who donated were healthy HIV-negative adults, with no recent acute infections or vaccinations reported. An assay was performed, and its level was deep. TCRdb keeps only in-frame clones here, not all; method: immunoSEQ multiplex PCR. The sample holds approximately 980,000 clones; 76% are singletons and the top ten take about 1.5%. The specimen sequenced was memory CD4+ T cells sorted from blood. Regarding subset: CD45RA-negative fraction. V and J are TRBV30 and TRBJ1-4, with 7 nucleotides matching TRBD1. This TCR was sampled from a man aged 18 to 29 in good health. CDR3 loop: CAWSRGQFNEKLFF. The CDR3 DNA sequence: TGTGCCTGGAGTCGGGGACAGTTTAATGAAAAACTGTTTTTT.